These T cell receptor beta chains were read from a single sample in a study of human T cells and chemical hapten exposure. MiXCR, applied by TCRdb to the RACE reads, yields one record per CDR3 protein. The sample lists approximately 90,000 distinct CDR3 sequences; 9.5% to 15% were seen once. The source was whole blood, collected in connection with sensitization to the hapten diphenylcyclopropenone (DPC). The receptor set was obtained from a woman aged 40 to 50 with alopecia areata. Some clones in this sample may be carry-over from other donors' samples. CDR3s include the opening cysteine and the closing phenylalanine or tryptophan. A D gene is named only where the DNA matches it firmly. Part of the rows lack a size; the others show once, few, many or a class for expanded clones.

abundance,len,v_gene,d_gene,j_gene,CDR3aa,CDR3nt
.,16,TRBV18,TRBD2,TRBJ2-7,CASSPGLAGEGYEQYF,TGTGCCAGCTCACCGGGGCTAGCGGGAGAAGGGTACGAGCAGTACTTC
.,14,TRBV13,.,TRBJ2-7,CASRRATDSYEQYF,TGTGCCAGCAGGCGGGCGACTGACTCCTACGAGCAGTACTTC
few,14,TRBV20-1,.,TRBJ2-5,CSATRLDYQETQYF,TGCAGTGCTACTCGATTGGACTACCAAGAGACCCAGTACTTC
.,13,TRBV19,.,TRBJ1-5,CASSGELITPQHF,TGTGCCAGTAGTGGGGAGCTTATCACACCCCAGCATTTT
few,17,TRBV5-1,TRBD2,TRBJ2-1,CASSLEPGLAVTTEQFF,TGCGCCAGCAGCTTGGAACCGGGACTAGCGGTTACAACTGAGCAGTTCTTC
.,14,TRBV12-3/TRBV12-4,.,TRBJ1-1,CASSLPRMVGEAFF,TGTGCCAGCAGTTTGCCGCGTATGGTAGGTGAAGCTTTCTTT
.,14,TRBV6-1,.,TRBJ1-1,CASSEWAGDTEAFF,TGTGCCAGCAGTGAATGGGCAGGGGACACTGAAGCTTTCTTT
few,13,TRBV20-1,.,TRBJ2-3,CSASRQTTDTQYF,TGCAGTGCTAGTAGACAAACCACAGATACGCAGTATTTT
many,15,TRBV7-9,.,TRBJ2-5,CASSGTGNSQETQYF,TGTGCCAGCAGCGGAACCGGGAACTCCCAAGAGACCCAGTACTTC
.,17,TRBV7-2,TRBD2,TRBJ2-1,CASSILPLAALYNEQFF,TGTGCCAGCAGCATACTACCCCTAGCGGCTCTTTACAATGAGCAGTTCTTC
many,12,TRBV11-2,.,TRBJ2-1,CASSSPPGEQFF,TGTGCCAGCAGCTCCCCCCCCGGCGAGCAGTTCTTC
few,14,TRBV2,.,TRBJ2-2,CASSRQSGTGELFF,TGTGCCAGCAGCCGACAGAGCGGGACCGGGGAGCTGTTTTTT
many,13,TRBV4-2,.,TRBJ2-1,CASSQAREYEQFF,TGTGCCAGCAGCCAAGCCAGGGAATACGAGCAGTTCTTC
.,14,TRBV28,TRBD2,TRBJ2-1,CASRRVAGHNEQFF,TGTGCCAGCAGGCGAGTAGCGGGCCACAATGAGCAGTTCTTC
many,13,TRBV10-3,.,TRBJ2-5,CAISMEGSETQYF,TGTGCCATCAGTATGGAGGGCTCGGAGACCCAGTACTTC
.,15,TRBV6-2/TRBV6-3,TRBD1,TRBJ1-3,CASRPGTGLGNTIYF,TGTGCCAGCAGGCCCGGGACAGGACTTGGAAACACCATATATTTT
few,14,TRBV7-6,.,TRBJ2-3,CASSLEAVTDTQYF,TGTGCCAGCAGCTTAGAGGCGGTTACAGATACGCAGTATTTT
few,14,TRBV10-3,.,TRBJ2-6,CAISGDSGANVLTF,TGTGCCATCAGCGGGGACTCTGGGGCCAACGTCCTGACTTTC
.,15,TRBV7-2,.,TRBJ2-7,CASSPGPESTYEQYF,TGTGCCAGCAGCCCCGGTCCCGAGTCTACCTACGAGCAGTACTTC
.,13,TRBV28,TRBD1,TRBJ1-1,CASSSYRGTEAFF,TGTGCCAGCAGTTCCTACAGGGGCACTGAAGCTTTCTTT
few,16,TRBV6-2/TRBV6-3,.,TRBJ1-1,CASSYSGGGVNTEAFF,TGTGCCAGCAGTTACTCTGGCGGGGGAGTGAACACTGAAGCTTTCTTT
.,16,TRBV9,.,TRBJ2-2,CASSVAPARDTGELFF,TGTGCCAGCAGCGTAGCCCCGGCCAGGGACACCGGGGAGCTGTTTTTT
few,15,TRBV4-2,TRBD2,TRBJ2-1,CASSPGLQTYNEQFF,TGTGCCAGCAGCCCGGGACTACAAACCTACAATGAGCAGTTCTTC
few,15,TRBV28,TRBD1,TRBJ2-1,CASMPGDRGYNEQFF,TGTGCCAGCATGCCCGGGGACAGGGGGTACAATGAGCAGTTCTTC
.,15,TRBV6-4,.,TRBJ2-1,CASSDSRGPANEQFF,TGTGCCAGCAGTGACTCGAGGGGTCCGGCGAATGAGCAGTTCTTC
.,13,TRBV7-9,.,TRBJ1-2,CASSYRDQYGYTF,TGTGCCAGCAGCTACCGGGACCAATATGGCTACACCTTC
many,16,TRBV5-6,TRBD1,TRBJ2-5,CASSLKSGQGQETQYF,TGTGCCAGCAGCTTGAAGTCGGGACAGGGGCAAGAGACCCAGTACTTC
.,13,TRBV7-2,.,TRBJ2-5,CASRRGLQETQYF,TGTGCCAGCAGAAGAGGACTGCAAGAGACCCAGTACTTC
few,13,TRBV20-1,TRBD1,TRBJ2-7,CGIRQGQSYEQYF,TGCGGAATTAGACAGGGGCAATCCTACGAGCAGTACTTC
few,14,TRBV5-5,TRBD2,TRBJ2-7,CASRYGLGGDEQYF,TGTGCCAGCAGATACGGACTAGGAGGGGACGAGCAGTACTTC
.,15,TRBV20-1,TRBD2,TRBJ2-1,CSAPPSGRLDNEQFF,TGCAGTGCGCCCCCGAGCGGGAGACTCGACAATGAGCAGTTCTTC
many,13,TRBV29-1,TRBD1,TRBJ1-1,CSGGQGLNTEAFF,TGCAGCGGGGGACAGGGCCTGAACACTGAAGCTTTCTTT
.,14,TRBV12-3/TRBV12-4,.,TRBJ1-6,CASSPDRMGSPLHF,TGTGCCAGCAGTCCCGACAGGATGGGTTCACCCCTCCACTTT
few,12,TRBV12-3/TRBV12-4,.,TRBJ2-7,CASSAQGYEQYF,TGTGCCAGCAGTGCACAGGGTTACGAGCAGTACTTC
.,16,TRBV28,.,TRBJ2-3,CASSWKGEWVTDTQYF,TGTGCCAGCAGCTGGAAAGGGGAGTGGGTCACAGATACGCAGTATTTT
.,12,TRBV28,.,TRBJ2-7,CASTRRLSEQYF,TGTGCCAGCACCCGGCGGCTAAGCGAGCAGTACTTC
few,15,TRBV9,TRBD2,TRBJ2-1,CASSVELAGNGEQFF,TGTGCCAGCAGCGTAGAACTAGCGGGAAATGGTGAGCAGTTCTTC